The rows below give T cell receptor beta chains drawn from one sample of a study of blood T cell repertoires in COVID-19. Libraries were prepared by immunoSEQ multiplex PCR; TCRdb keeps only in-frame clonotypes and omits some of them. The profile shows some 150,000 clones, approximately 83% of them singletons. The sample consisted of peripheral blood. The receptors here all came from a woman aged 55-69 years with COVID-19, enrolled during active disease. The CDR3 runs from the conserved cysteine through the conserved F or W.

V	J	CDR3
TRBV6-1	TRBJ1-1	CASSERGQGTEAFF
TRBV6-5	TRBJ1-1	CASSYGGAANTEAFF
TRBV5-4	TRBJ2-3	CASSLVRGITDTQYF
TRBV11-2	TRBJ2-7	CASSFREELSYEQYF
TRBV9	TRBJ1-5	CASSVGELNQPQHF
TRBV6-5	TRBJ1-5	CASSATGGGNQPQHF
TRBV7-2	TRBJ1-5	CASSLRGSGNQPQHF
TRBV6-4	TRBJ2-3	CASSDSGGSTDTQYF
TRBV9	TRBJ1-4	CASSSGDRGSEKLFF
TRBV27	TRBJ1-1	CASSPLGGGFTEAFF
TRBV5-5	TRBJ1-1	CASSGTGLTEAFF
TRBV3-1/TRBV3-2	TRBJ2-7	CASSSQRLPSYEQYF
TRBV11-3	TRBJ2-1	CASSESRGGEQFF
TRBV7-3	TRBJ2-5	CASSETGQETQYF
TRBV24-1	TRBJ1-1	CATSDQNRGMAFF
TRBV5-1	TRBJ1-1	CASSLGSGYFEAFF
TRBV6-5	TRBJ1-6	CASLENRGYNSPLHF
TRBV19	TRBJ1-3	CASSTSAGNTIYF
TRBV5-1	TRBJ2-3	CASSKDSGLRYF
TRBV30	TRBJ1-3	CAWSAGTAGNTIYF
TRBV7-2	TRBJ2-7	CASSLTSVIYEQYF
TRBV5-1	TRBJ1-3	CASSQVAGNTIYF
TRBV5-8	TRBJ1-2	CASSLVAGKNYGYTF
TRBV29-1	TRBJ1-5	CSVRGGQSNQPQHF
TRBV15	TRBJ1-1	CATSRDYGGNTEAFF
TRBV5-1	TRBJ1-5	CASTPEGGRGQPQHF
TRBV24-1	TRBJ2-2	CATSDLGGARTGELFF
TRBV19	TRBJ1-5	CASSRGQGGQPQHF
TRBV6-2/TRBV6-3	TRBJ1-3	CASSYQTADTGNTIYF